This T cell receptor (beta chain) was profiled in a study of blood T cell repertoires in COVID-19. Study in general: Sites across the United States, Italy and Spain contributed samples from acute and convalescent COVID-19. T cells, B-cell-depleted T cells, or PBMCs provided the cDNA or gDNA that served as material.

Authors' methods: Amplification of reference gene primers provided the estimated nucleated cell counts. Repertoires were generated with immunoSEQ multiplex PCR, while TCRdb's copy carries only in-frame clones and drops some. V and J calls and clone size are as listed in that table; D and trimming were resolved from the DNA. Here the sample spans 150,000 or so clones, around 83% being singletons. Followed longitudinally, the Seattle patients had been enrolled during active infection. Looked up from germline, CDR1 is KGHDR and CDR2 is SFDVKD. This CDR3 region has 16 residues. V dropped 4 bases and J dropped 4 bases, with 16 bases sitting between them.

This sequence was found in a woman aged 50 to 60 with COVID-19, enrolled during active disease. The chain links TRBV24-1 to TRBJ2-1; D is unresolved. Material for sequencing was peripheral blood. CDR3 nucleotide sequence: TGTGCCACCAGTGAAAACCCCGAAGCTCCTTACAATGAGCAGTTCTTC. Translation: CATSENPEAPYNEQFF.